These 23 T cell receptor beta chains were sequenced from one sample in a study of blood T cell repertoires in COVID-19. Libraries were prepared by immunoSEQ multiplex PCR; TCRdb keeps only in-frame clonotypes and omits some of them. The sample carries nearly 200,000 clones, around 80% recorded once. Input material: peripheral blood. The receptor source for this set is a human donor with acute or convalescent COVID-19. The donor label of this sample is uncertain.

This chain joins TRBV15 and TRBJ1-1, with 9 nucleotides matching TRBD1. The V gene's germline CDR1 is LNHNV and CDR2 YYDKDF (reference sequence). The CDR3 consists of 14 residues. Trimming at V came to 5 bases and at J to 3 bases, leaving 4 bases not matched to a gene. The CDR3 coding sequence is TGTGCCACCAGCCCGGGGGACAGGGACACTGAAGCTTTCTTT. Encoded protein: CATSPGDRDTEAFF.

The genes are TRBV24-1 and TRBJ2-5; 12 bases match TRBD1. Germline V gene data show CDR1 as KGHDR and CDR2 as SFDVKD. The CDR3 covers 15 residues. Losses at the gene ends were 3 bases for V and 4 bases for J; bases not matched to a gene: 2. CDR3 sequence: CATSDPGQGAETQYF. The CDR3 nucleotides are TGTGCCACCAGTGATCCGGGACAGGGGGCAGAGACCCAGTACTTC.

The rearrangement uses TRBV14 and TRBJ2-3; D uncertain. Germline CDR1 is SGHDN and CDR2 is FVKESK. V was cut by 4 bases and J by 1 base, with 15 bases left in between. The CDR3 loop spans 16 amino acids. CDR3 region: CASSLGPSRRTDTQYF. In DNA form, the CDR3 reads TGTGCCAGCAGCCTGGGCCCTTCGCGACGCACAGATACGCAGTATTTT.

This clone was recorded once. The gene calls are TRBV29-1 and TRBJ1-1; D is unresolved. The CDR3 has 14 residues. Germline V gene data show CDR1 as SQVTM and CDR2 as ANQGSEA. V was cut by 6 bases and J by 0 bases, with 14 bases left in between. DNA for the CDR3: TGCAGCGTGCTTCTCAGGCCACTGAACACTGAAGCTTTCTTT. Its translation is CSVLLRPLNTEAFF. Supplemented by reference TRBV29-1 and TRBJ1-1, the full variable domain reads SAVISQKPSRDICQRGTSLTIQCQVDSQVTMMFWYRQQPGQSLTLIATANQGSEATYESGFVIDKFPISRPNLTFSTLTVSNMSPEDSSIYLCSVLLRPLNTEAFFGQGTRLTVV.

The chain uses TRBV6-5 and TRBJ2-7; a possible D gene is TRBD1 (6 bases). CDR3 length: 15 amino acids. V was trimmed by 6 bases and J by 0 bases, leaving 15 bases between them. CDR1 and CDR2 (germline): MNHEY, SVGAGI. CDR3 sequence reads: CASSQWTENSYEQYF. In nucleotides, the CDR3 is TGTGCCAGCAGCCAATGGACAGAGAACTCCTACGAGCAGTACTTC.

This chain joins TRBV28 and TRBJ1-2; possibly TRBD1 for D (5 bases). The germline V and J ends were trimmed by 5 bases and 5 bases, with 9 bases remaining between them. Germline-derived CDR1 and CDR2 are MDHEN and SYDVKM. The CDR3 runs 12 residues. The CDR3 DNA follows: TGTGCCAGCAGTCCGGGGGTGTATGGCTACACCTTC. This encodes CASSPGVYGYTF.

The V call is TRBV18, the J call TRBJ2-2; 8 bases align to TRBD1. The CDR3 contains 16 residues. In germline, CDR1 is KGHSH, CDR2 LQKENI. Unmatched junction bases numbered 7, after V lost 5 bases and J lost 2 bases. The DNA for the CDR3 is TGTGCCAGCTCAAGAACTGGACAGGGTAACACCGGGGAGCTGTTTTTT. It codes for CASSRTGQGNTGELFF.

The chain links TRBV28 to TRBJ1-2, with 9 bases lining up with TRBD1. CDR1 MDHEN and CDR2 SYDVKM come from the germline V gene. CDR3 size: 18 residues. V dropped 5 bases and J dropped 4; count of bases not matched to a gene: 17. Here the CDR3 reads CASSQPNKGQGRSYGYTF. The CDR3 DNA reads TGTGCCAGCAGTCAACCGAATAAAGGACAGGGGCGGAGCTATGGCTACACCTTC.

The CDR3 protein is CASSPGTGKSGELFF. The CDR3, as DNA: TGTGCCAGCAGCCCCGGGACAGGGAAGTCCGGGGAGCTGTTTTTT. This chain joins TRBV6-2 or TRBV6-3 and TRBJ2-2, with TRBD1 identical over 9 bases. The CDR3 is 15 residues long. Looked up from germline, CDR1 is MNHEY and CDR2 is SVGEGT. The ends lost 6 bases at V and 6 bases at J; junction bases unmatched: 8.

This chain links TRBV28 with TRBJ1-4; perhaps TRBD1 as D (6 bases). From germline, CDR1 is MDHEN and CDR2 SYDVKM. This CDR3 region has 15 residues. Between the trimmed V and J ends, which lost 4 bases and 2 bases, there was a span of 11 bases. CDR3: CASSSRGTTNEKLFF. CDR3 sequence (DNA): TGTGCCAGCAGTTCCAGGGGTACCACTAATGAAAAACTGTTTTTT.

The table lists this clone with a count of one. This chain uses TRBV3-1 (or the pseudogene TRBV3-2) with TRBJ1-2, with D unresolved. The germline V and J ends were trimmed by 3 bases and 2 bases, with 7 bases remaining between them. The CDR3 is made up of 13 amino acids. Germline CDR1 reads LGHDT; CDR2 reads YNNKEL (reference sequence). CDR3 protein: CASSQAANYGYTF. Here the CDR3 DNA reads TGTGCCAGCAGCCAGGCAGCGAACTATGGCTACACCTTC.

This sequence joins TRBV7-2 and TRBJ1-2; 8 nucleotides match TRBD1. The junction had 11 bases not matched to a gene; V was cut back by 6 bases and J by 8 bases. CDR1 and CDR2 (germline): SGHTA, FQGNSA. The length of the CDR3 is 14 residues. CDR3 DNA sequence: TGTGCCAGCAGTTTGACTCAGGGGGCGCGGGGCTACACCTTC. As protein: CASSLTQGARGYTF.

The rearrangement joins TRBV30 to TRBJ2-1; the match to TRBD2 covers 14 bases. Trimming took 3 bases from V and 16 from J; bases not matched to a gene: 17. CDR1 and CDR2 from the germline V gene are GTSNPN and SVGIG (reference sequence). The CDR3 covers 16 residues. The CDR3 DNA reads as TGTGCCTGGAGATCGGGCCTCGGACTAGCGGGAGGCCGCGTTTTCTTC. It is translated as CAWRSGLGLAGGRVFF.

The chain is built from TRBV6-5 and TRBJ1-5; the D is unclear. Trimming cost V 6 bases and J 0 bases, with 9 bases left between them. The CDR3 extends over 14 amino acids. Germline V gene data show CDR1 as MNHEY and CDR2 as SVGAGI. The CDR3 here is CASRGISSNQPQHF. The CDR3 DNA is TGTGCCAGCAGGGGCATTTCTAGCAATCAGCCCCAGCATTTT.

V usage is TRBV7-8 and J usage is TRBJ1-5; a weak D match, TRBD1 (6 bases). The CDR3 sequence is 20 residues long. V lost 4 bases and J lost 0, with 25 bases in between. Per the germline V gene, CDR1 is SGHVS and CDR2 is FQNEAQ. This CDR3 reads CASSSPGTRGQIYSNQPQHF. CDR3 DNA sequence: TGTGCCAGCAGCTCACCCGGGACAAGGGGCCAGATTTATAGCAATCAGCCCCAGCATTTT.

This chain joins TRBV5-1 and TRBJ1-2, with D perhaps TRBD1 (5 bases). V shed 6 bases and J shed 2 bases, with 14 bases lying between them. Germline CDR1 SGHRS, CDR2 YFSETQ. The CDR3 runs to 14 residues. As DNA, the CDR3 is TGCGCCAGCACCCCAAGGGGCGCGAACTATGGCTACACCTTC. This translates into CASTPRGANYGYTF.

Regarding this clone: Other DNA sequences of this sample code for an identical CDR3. The DNA of the CDR3 is TGTGCCATCAGTGAGTCGGAAGGGAGGCAGCCCCAGCATTTT. The encoded protein is CAISESEGRQPQHF. The V gene is TRBV10-3, the J gene TRBJ1-5; D is unresolved. The CDR3 sequence is 14 residues long. In germline, CDR1 is ENHRY, CDR2 SYGVKD. Trimming cost V 0 bases and J 7 bases, with 10 bases left between them.

CDR3 amino acids: CASSQGQGGSLVDTQYF. Here the CDR3 DNA reads TGTGCCAGCAGCCAAGGCCAGGGCGGGAGTTTAGTAGATACGCAGTATTTT. The J gene is TRBJ2-3, the V gene TRBV4-2; TRBD2 matches 7 bases. This CDR3 region has 17 residues. Germline values: CDR1 LGHNA, CDR2 YNFKEQ. Trimming cost V 1 base and J 5 bases; bases outside gene matches: 12.

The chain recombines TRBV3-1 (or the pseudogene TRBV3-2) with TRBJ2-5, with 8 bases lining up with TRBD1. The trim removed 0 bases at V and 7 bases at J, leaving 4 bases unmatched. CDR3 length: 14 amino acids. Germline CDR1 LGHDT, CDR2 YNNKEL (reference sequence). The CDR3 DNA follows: TGTGCCAGCAGCCAAGATGGACAGGGAGGGACCCAGTACTTC. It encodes CASSQDGQGGTQYF.

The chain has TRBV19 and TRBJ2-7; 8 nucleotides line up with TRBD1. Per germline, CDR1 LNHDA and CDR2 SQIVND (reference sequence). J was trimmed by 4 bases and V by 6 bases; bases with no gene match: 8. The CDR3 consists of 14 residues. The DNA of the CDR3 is TGTGCCAGTAGGGGGCCCGGACAGGGTTACGAGCAGTACTTC. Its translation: CASRGPGQGYEQYF. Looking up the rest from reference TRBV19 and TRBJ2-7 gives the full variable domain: DGGITQSPKYLFRKEGQNVTLSCEQNLNHDAMYWYRQDPGQGLRLIYYSQIVNDFQKGDIAEGYSVSREKKESFPLTVTSAQKNPTAFYLCASRGPGQGYEQYFGPGTRLTVT.

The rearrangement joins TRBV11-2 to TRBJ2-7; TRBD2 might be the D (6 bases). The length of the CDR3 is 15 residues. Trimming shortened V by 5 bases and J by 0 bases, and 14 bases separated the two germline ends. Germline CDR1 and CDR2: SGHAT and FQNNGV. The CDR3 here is CASSNSAGSSYEQYF. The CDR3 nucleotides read TGTGCCAGCAGCAATAGCGCCGGGAGCTCCTACGAGCAGTACTTC.

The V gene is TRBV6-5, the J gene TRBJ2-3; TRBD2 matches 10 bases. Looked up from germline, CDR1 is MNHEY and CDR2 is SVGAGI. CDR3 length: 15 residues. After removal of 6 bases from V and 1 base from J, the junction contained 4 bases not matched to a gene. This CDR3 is CASSPGLAGTDTQYF. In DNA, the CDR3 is TGTGCCAGCAGCCCCGGACTAGCGGGCACAGATACGCAGTATTTT.

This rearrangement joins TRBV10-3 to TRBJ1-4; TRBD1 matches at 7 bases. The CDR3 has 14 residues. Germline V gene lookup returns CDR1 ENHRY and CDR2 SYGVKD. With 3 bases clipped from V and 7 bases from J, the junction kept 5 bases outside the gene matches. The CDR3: CAISEGTVGEKLFF. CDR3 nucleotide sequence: TGTGCCATCAGTGAAGGGACAGTCGGTGAAAAACTGTTTTTT.